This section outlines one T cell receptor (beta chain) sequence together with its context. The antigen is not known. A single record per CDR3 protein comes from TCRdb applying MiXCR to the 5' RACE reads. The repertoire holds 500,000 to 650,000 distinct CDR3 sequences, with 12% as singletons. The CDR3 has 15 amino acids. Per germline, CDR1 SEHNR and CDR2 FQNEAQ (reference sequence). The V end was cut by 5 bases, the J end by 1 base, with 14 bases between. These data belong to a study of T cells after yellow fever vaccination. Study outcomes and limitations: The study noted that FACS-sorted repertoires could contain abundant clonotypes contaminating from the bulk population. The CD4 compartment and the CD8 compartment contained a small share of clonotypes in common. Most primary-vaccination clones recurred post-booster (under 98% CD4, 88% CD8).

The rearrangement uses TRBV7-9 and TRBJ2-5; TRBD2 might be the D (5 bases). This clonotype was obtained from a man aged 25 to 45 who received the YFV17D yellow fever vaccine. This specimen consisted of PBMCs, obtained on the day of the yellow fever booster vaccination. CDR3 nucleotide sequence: TGTGCCAGCAGCCGCCTCGCTCGGGGCCAAGAGACCCAGTACTTC. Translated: CASSRLARGQETQYF.